A single sample gave rise to the 7 T cell receptor beta chains below, sequenced in a study of blood T cells in healthy people across ages. Primed by a sample-barcoded 5' primer and a J-beta primer mix, a second PCR proceeded for 7 to 11 cycles. TCRdb analysed the 5' RACE reads with MiXCR anew, one entry per CDR3 protein. The table lists roughly 730,000 distinct CDR3 sequences, around three fifths of them singletons. What was sequenced was blood. The origin of the receptors is a man in his forties or fifties in good health.

The genes are TRBV27 and TRBJ1-6, with D perhaps matching TRBD1 (5 bases). The CDR3 is 17 residues long. Germline assignment: CDR1 MNHEY and CDR2 SMNVEV (reference sequence). V was cut by 8 bases and J by 7 bases, with 24 bases left in between. CDR3 protein: CASGPPRLRDGNSPLHF. As DNA, the CDR3 is TGTGCCAGCGGCCCGCCCCGGCTCAGGGACGGGAATTCACCCCTCCACTTT.

The chain links TRBV28 to TRBJ2-7; TRBD1 might be the D (6 bases). The CDR3 runs 14 residues. The V end was cut by 4 bases, the J end by 3 bases, with 13 bases between. Germline V gene data show CDR1 as MDHEN and CDR2 as SYDVKM. The CDR3: CASSSEGVGYEQYF. Written as DNA, the CDR3 is TGTGCCAGCAGTTCCGAGGGGGTAGGCTACGAGCAGTACTTC.

The V and J genes are TRBV6-1 and TRBJ2-7; D gene uncertain. The tail of the sequence fits TRBJ2-5 better, so the J call may be wrong. CDR1 MNHNS and CDR2 SASEGT come from the germline V gene. This CDR3 has 12 amino acids. This CDR3 reads CASSEDMKTQYF. The CDR3 nucleotides are TGTGCCAGCAGTGAAGACATGAAGACCCAGTACTTC.

The chain uses TRBV13 and TRBJ1-2; 8 nucleotides line up with TRBD1. The ends lost 1 base at V and 6 bases at J; junction bases unmatched: 7. Germline loops: CDR1 PRHDT, CDR2 FYEKMQ (reference sequence). The CDR3 is 15 residues long. The CDR3 DNA sequence: TGTGCCAGCAGCTTAGATTCAGGGGGCGATGATGGCTACACCTTC. It codes for CASSLDSGGDDGYTF.

This clonotype appeared once. This chain connects TRBV20-1 to TRBJ2-5; 7 bases match TRBD1. From germline, CDR1 is DFQATT and CDR2 SNEGSKA (reference sequence). CDR3 size: 13 residues. V gave up 2 bases and J gave up 2 bases; unmatched junction bases: 2. The CDR3 region has the DNA TGCAGTGCTAGACCACAGGGGCAAGAGACCCAGTACTTC. This sequence encodes CSARPQGQETQYF.

The CDR3 DNA follows: TGCGCCAGCAGCTTGGCGGGAGTTTCCCAAGATGAGCAGTTCTTC. Amino acids: CASSLAGVSQDEQFF. The rearrangement links TRBV5-1 to TRBJ2-1; D may be TRBD2 (6 bases). The CDR3 is 15 amino acids. With 0 bases removed from V and 8 bases from J, the gap between germline ends came to 15 bases. The V gene's germline CDR1 is SGHRS and CDR2 YFSETQ.

The chain joins TRBV20-1 to TRBJ2-5; 7 positions agree with TRBD2. Germline CDR1 reads DFQATT; CDR2 reads SNEGSKA (reference sequence). The CDR3 is 12 residues long. The ends lost 6 bases at V and 4 bases at J; junction bases unmatched: 5. CDR3 sequence: CSAPGGSETQYF. CDR3 in DNA: TGCAGTGCGCCGGGGGGTTCAGAGACCCAGTACTTC.